Below, 24 T cell receptor beta chains from the same sample are listed, as sequenced in a study of radiotherapy plus CTLA-4 blockade in lung cancer. The protocol was immunoSEQ multiplex PCR, while the TCRdb copy is restricted to in-frame clones and leaves out a portion. The data hold 95,000 to 150,000 clones, with 85% to 90% observed a single time. The sequenced sample was peripheral blood, obtained from a patient treated with radiotherapy plus ipilimumab. These receptors were obtained from a human donor with non-small cell lung cancer that progressed on radiotherapy plus ipilimumab.

The chain employs TRBV27 and TRBJ2-7; D uncertain. The CDR3 length is 14 residues. From germline, CDR1 is MNHEY and CDR2 SMNVEV (reference sequence). V dropped 3 bases and J dropped 5 bases, with 14 bases sitting between them. CDR3 nucleotide sequence: TGTGCCAGCAGTTTCTCCCCTGGAGCCCACGAGCAGTACTTC. Encoded protein: CASSFSPGAHEQYF.

The V call is TRBV19, the J call TRBJ2-5, with 8 bases identical to TRBD1. This CDR3 contains 14 residues. The V gene's germline CDR1 is LNHDA and CDR2 SQIVND (reference sequence). The V gene end was trimmed by 5 bases and the J gene end by 3 bases; junction bases not matched to a gene: 5. CDR3 loop: CASSLGQGKETQYF. CDR3 DNA sequence: TGTGCCAGTAGTCTTGGACAGGGTAAAGAGACCCAGTACTTC.

The chain uses TRBV27 and TRBJ1-6; D is unresolved. V lost 3 bases to trimming and J lost 14 bases, with 11 bases between them. This CDR3 is 12 amino acids long. Germline CDR1 MNHEY, CDR2 SMNVEV (reference sequence). This CDR3 reads CASSFKGITLHF. The DNA of the CDR3 is TGTGCCAGCAGTTTTAAAGGAATCACCCTCCACTTT.

V is TRBV2 and J is TRBJ1-5; tentatively, D is TRBD1 (5 bases). This CDR3 comprises 14 residues. With 6 bases removed from V and 3 bases from J, the gap between germline ends came to 12 bases. Germline CDR1 and CDR2: SNHLY and FYNNEI. The CDR3 loop reads CASRGTGDNQPQHF. The CDR3 DNA sequence: TGTGCCAGCAGAGGGACCGGGGACAATCAGCCCCAGCATTTT.

The chain carries TRBV5-6 and TRBJ2-7; TRBD2 matches at 8 bases. Unmatched junction bases numbered 12, after V lost 4 bases and J lost 3 bases. Germline V gene lookup returns CDR1 SGHDT and CDR2 YYEEEE. The CDR3 totals 16 residues. The CDR3 loop reads CASSRIREGRFYEQYF. The CDR3 nucleotides read TGTGCCAGCAGCCGAATTCGGGAGGGCCGGTTCTACGAGCAGTACTTC.

This clone was observed a handful of times. This chain links TRBV6-1 with TRBJ1-2; 7 nucleotides line up with TRBD1. The CDR3 covers 14 residues. Germline V lookup: CDR1 MNHNS, CDR2 SASEGT. Trimming took 5 bases from V and 4 from J; bases not matched to a gene: 7. The CDR3 is CASSKTGLGYGYTF. The CDR3 coding sequence is TGTGCCAGCAGTAAGACAGGGTTGGGCTATGGCTACACCTTC.

The chain recombines TRBV5-1 with TRBJ2-2; TRBD1 matches 8 bases. Losses at the gene ends were 2 bases for V and 7 bases for J; bases not matched to a gene: 7. The CDR3 length is 15 residues. Germline CDR1 is SGHRS and CDR2 is YFSETQ. As DNA, the CDR3 is TGCGCCAGCAGCTTCAGACAGGGGCAGGGCGGGGAGCTGTTTTTT. Translation gives CASSFRQGQGGELFF.

The chain employs TRBV14 and TRBJ2-3; no definite D call. The CDR3 contains 14 residues. V was shortened by 4 bases and J by 0 bases, with 8 bases between the two germline ends. Per germline, CDR1 SGHDN and CDR2 FVKESK. CDR3 sequence reads: CASSPFLSTDTQYF. CDR3 nucleotide sequence: TGTGCCAGCAGCCCCTTCCTTAGCACAGATACGCAGTATTTT.

The rearrangement joins TRBV25-1 to TRBJ1-2, with D perhaps matching TRBD1 (5 bases). Germline V gives CDR1 MGHDK, CDR2 SYGVNS. V was pared by 6 bases and J by 5 bases, with 13 bases between. This CDR3 region has 13 residues. The DNA for the CDR3 is TGTGCCAGCAGGGCTGCCGGGGGGTATGGCTACACCTTC. Its translation is CASRAAGGYGYTF.

The CDR3 loop reads CASKTWGQGVGQPQHF. CDR3 nucleotide sequence: TGTGCCAGTAAAACATGGGGACAGGGGGTAGGTCAGCCCCAGCATTTT. The chain is built from TRBV19 and TRBJ1-5, with 11 nucleotides matching TRBD1. Germline lookup yields CDR1 LNHDA and CDR2 SQIVND (reference sequence). Unmatched junction bases numbered 11, after V lost 7 bases and J lost 6 bases. This CDR3 is built from 16 residues.

The chain links TRBV27 to TRBJ2-2; 9 bases are a match to TRBD2. The CDR3 runs to 16 residues. Germline V CDR1 and CDR2: MNHEY, SMNVEV (reference sequence). V lost 3 bases to trimming and J lost 0 bases; unmatched junction nucleotides: 2. For the CDR3, the DNA is TGTGCCAGCAGTTTTCCTAGCGGGGCGAACACCGGGGAGCTGTTTTTT. As protein: CASSFPSGANTGELFF.

This clone has a single count. This chain uses TRBV5-1 with TRBJ2-7; 9 positions agree with TRBD1. The CDR3 spans 15 residues. Losses at the gene ends were 0 bases for V and 5 bases for J; bases not matched to a gene: 6. Germline CDR1 is SGHRS and CDR2 is YFSETQ. CDR3 residues: CASSLEGQGSHEQYF. The DNA for the CDR3 is TGCGCCAGCAGCTTGGAAGGACAGGGGAGCCACGAGCAGTACTTC.

As to this clone: Additional DNA sequences in this sample encode the identical CDR3. The CDR3 reads CASSYSSGTYEQYF. The CDR3 bases are TGTGCCAGCAGTTACTCTAGCGGAACCTACGAGCAGTACTTC. V gene TRBV6-5 combines with J gene TRBJ2-7; D possibly corresponds to TRBD2 (6 bases). The ends were cut back, 0 bases at V and 2 bases at J, with 8 bases in the middle. This CDR3 is 14 amino acids long. Germline lookup yields CDR1 MNHEY and CDR2 SVGAGI.

The rearrangement joins TRBV14 to TRBJ1-2; no firm D call. The V and J ends lost 1 base and 8 bases respectively, with 14 bases between them. The CDR3 sequence is 14 residues long. Germline CDR1 SGHDN, CDR2 FVKESK. The chain's CDR3 is CASSQVVSLGGYTF. The CDR3 DNA reads TGTGCCAGCAGCCAAGTTGTCTCACTGGGGGGCTACACCTTC.

This chain connects TRBV30 to TRBJ2-5, with D possibly called TRBD1 or TRBD2 (6 bases each). CDR1 is GTSNPN and CDR2 is SVGIG in the germline V gene (reference sequence). The CDR3 consists of 18 residues. V was cut by 2 bases and J by 5 bases, with 27 bases left in between. Here the CDR3 reads CAWSSPGGGRSRGETQYF. In nucleotides, the CDR3 is TGTGCCTGGAGTTCACCCGGGGGCGGAAGGTCTCGTGGGGAGACCCAGTACTTC.

The chain employs TRBV7-9 and TRBJ2-7; D is uncertain. The germline V and J ends were trimmed by 5 bases and 0 bases, with 11 bases remaining between them. Germline values: CDR1 SEHNR, CDR2 FQNEAQ (reference sequence). The CDR3 has 14 residues. The CDR3 here is CASSDMTSSYEQYF. The CDR3 DNA reads as TGTGCCAGCAGCGACATGACGAGCTCCTACGAGCAGTACTTC.

This chain uses TRBV19 with TRBJ2-3; D is unclear. The germline V and J ends were trimmed by 4 bases and 3 bases, with 5 bases remaining between them. In germline, CDR1 is LNHDA, CDR2 SQIVND (reference sequence). The length of the CDR3 is 12 residues. The CDR3: CASSTRTDTQYF. The CDR3 DNA is TGTGCCAGTAGTACCAGAACAGATACGCAGTATTTT.

The chain carries TRBV14 and TRBJ2-1; tentatively, D is TRBD2 (6 bases). Trimming shortened V by 0 bases and J by 1 base, and 7 bases separated the two germline ends. The CDR3 covers 15 residues. The germline gives CDR1 SGHDN, CDR2 FVKESK. CDR3 sequence reads: CASSQDSGSYNEQFF. The CDR3 nucleotides are TGTGCCAGCAGCCAAGATAGCGGATCCTACAATGAGCAGTTCTTC. Supplemented by reference TRBV14 and TRBJ2-1, the full variable domain reads EAGVTQFPSHSVIEKGQTVTLRCDPISGHDNLYWYRRVMGKEIKFLLHFVKESKQDESGMPNNRFLAERTGGTYSTLKVQPAELEDSGVYFCASSQDSGSYNEQFFGPGTRLTVL.

This clone was counted a few times. This chain joins TRBV30 and TRBJ2-2, with D possibly being TRBD2 (6 bases). There are 19 residues in the CDR3. Germline CDR1 reads GTSNPN; CDR2 reads SVGIG (reference sequence). Trimming cost V 0 bases and J 0 bases, with 20 bases left between them. As DNA, the CDR3 is TGTGCCTGGAGTGTACGGGGGACCGGGGGATGGACGAACACCGGGGAGCTGTTTTTT. Protein: CAWSVRGTGGWTNTGELFF.

This rearrangement joins TRBV6-6 to TRBJ2-4; a possible D gene is TRBD1 (8 bases). V was cut by 6 bases and J by 3 bases, with 12 bases left in between. The CDR3 length is 14 residues. In germline, CDR1 is MNHNY, CDR2 SVGAGI (reference sequence). CDR3 nucleotides: TGTGCCAGCAGGGACAGGGAGGGCAAAAACATTCAGTACTTC. Translating it yields CASRDREGKNIQYF.

The chain has TRBV9 and TRBJ1-2; 9 bases map to TRBD1. Germline V gene sequence: CDR1 SGDLS, CDR2 YYNGEE. The CDR3 extends over 16 amino acids. Trimming at V came to 0 bases and at J to 5 bases, leaving 8 bases not matched to a gene. The CDR3 nucleotides read TGTGCCAGCAGCGTAGATCCGGACAGGGGAAGATATGGCTACACCTTC. Encoded protein: CASSVDPDRGRYGYTF.

The chain uses TRBV5-1 and TRBJ1-2, with TRBD1 matching over 7 bases. Per the germline V gene, CDR1 is SGHRS and CDR2 is YFSETQ. The CDR3 is 15 residues long. The ends lost 2 bases at V and 8 bases at J; junction bases unmatched: 12. CDR3: CASSFTGDQGSGYTF. In DNA, the CDR3 is TGCGCCAGCAGCTTTACAGGGGACCAGGGATCGGGCTACACCTTC.

This rearrangement joins TRBV5-1 to TRBJ2-5, with D possibly matching TRBD1 (6 bases). Trimming shortened V by 4 bases and J by 2 bases, and 12 bases separated the two germline ends. The CDR3 has 14 residues. Germline V gives CDR1 SGHRS, CDR2 YFSETQ. The CDR3 region is CASSGRGNQETQYF. CDR3 coding DNA: TGCGCCAGCAGCGGCAGGGGCAATCAAGAGACCCAGTACTTC.

This clone was seen once. The rearrangement links TRBV6-1 to TRBJ2-7; no reliable D call. This CDR3 is built from 13 residues. Looked up from germline, CDR1 is MNHNS and CDR2 is SASEGT. V lost 6 bases and J 2 bases, leaving 11 bases between the germline ends. Written as DNA, the CDR3 is TGTGCCAGCAGGTTCCTCGGACCCTACGAGCAGTACTTC. Translated: CASRFLGPYEQYF.